The clone carrying this T cell receptor beta chain was recorded many times. The data were taken from a study of response to subunit inactivated influenza vaccine. Germline V gives CDR1 DFQATT, CDR2 SNEGSKA (reference sequence). The CDR3 runs 11 residues. Trimming pared 6 bases from V and 6 bases from J, leaving 11 bases between. MiXCR, applied by TCRdb to the RT-PCR reads, yields one record per CDR3 protein. The sample yields a few hundred thousand distinct CDR3 sequences, around a fifth seen once. This receptor was identified in a man aged 50-75 years who received an inactivated influenza vaccine. The chain uses TRBV20-1 and TRBJ1-1; no reliable D call. Sequenced here: PBMCs from blood, sampled 21 months after vaccination. CDR3 residues: CSAPVGAEAFF. For the CDR3, the DNA is TGCAGTGCCCCTGTGGGAGCTGAAGCTTTCTTT.